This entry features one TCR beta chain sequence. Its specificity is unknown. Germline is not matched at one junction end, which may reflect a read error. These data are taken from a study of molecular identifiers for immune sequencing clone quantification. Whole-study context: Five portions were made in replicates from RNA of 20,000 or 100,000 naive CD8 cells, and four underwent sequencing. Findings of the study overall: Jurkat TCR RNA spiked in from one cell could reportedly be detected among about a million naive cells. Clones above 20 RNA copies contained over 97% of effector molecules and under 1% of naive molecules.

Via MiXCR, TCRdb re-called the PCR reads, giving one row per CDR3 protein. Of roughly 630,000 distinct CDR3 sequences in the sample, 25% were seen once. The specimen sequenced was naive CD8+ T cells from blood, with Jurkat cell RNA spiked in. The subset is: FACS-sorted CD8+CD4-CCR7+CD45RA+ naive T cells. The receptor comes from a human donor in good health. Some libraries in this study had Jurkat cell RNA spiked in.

CDR3 nucleotide sequence: TGTGCCAGCAGTTTTCGGTTCCAAGAGACCCAGAACTTC. It yields the protein CASSFRFQETQNF. The chain is built from TRBV12-3 or TRBV12-4 and TRBJ2-5; no clear D. The CDR3 contains 13 residues.